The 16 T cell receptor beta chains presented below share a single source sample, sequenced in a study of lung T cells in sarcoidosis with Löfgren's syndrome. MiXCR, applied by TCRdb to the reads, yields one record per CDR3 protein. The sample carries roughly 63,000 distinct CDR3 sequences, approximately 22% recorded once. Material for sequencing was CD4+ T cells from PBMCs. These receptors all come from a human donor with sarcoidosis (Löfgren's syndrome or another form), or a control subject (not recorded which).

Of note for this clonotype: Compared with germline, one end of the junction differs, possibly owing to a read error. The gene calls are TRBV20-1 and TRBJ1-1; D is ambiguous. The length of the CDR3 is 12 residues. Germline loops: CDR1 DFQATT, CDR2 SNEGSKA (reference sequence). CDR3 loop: CSARPVNTEASF. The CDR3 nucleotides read TGCAGTGCTAGACCGGTAAACACTGAAGCTTCCTTT.

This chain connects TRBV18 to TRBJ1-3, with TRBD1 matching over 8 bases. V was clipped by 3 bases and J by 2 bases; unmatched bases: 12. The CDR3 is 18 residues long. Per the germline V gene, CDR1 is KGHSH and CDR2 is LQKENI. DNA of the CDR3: TGTGCCAGCTCACCCCTTGGGGACAGGACCTTCCCTGGAAACACCATATATTTT. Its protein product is CASSPLGDRTFPGNTIYF.

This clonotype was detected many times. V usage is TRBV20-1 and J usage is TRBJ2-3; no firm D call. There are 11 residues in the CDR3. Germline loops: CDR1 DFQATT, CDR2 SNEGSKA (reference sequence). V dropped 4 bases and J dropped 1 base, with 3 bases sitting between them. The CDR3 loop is CSATRTDTQYF. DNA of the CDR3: TGCAGTGCTACACGCACAGATACGCAGTATTTT.

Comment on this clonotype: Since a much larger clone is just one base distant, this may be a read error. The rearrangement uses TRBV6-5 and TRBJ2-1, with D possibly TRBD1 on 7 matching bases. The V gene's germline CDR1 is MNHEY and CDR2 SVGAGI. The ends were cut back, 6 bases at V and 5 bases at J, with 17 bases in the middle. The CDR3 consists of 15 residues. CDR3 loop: CASSSGGTADNEQFF. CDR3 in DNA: TGTGCCAGCAGCAGTGGCGGGACAGCTGACAATGAGCAGTTCTTC.

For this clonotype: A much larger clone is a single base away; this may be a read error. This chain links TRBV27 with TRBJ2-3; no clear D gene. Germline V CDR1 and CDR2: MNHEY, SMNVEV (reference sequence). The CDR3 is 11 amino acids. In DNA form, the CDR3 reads TGTGTCAGCAGTCACACAGATACGCAGTATTTT. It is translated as CVSSHTDTQYF.

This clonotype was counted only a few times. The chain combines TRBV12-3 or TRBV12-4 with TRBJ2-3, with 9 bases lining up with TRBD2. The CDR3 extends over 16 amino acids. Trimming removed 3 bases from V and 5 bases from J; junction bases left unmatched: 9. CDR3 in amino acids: CASSFRAGGPRDTQYF. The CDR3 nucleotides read TGTGCCAGCAGTTTTAGGGCGGGAGGGCCGAGAGATACGCAGTATTTT.

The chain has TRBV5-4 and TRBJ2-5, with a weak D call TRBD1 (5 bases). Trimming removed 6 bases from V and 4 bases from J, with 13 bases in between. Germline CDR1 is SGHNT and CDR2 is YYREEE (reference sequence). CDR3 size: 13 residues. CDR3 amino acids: CASTQGERETQYF. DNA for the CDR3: TGTGCCAGCACTCAGGGTGAAAGAGAGACCCAGTACTTC.

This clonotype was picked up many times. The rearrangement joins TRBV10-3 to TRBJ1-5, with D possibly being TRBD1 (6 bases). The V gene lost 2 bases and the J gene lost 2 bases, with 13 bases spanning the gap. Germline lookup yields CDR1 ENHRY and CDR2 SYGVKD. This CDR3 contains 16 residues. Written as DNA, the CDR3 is TGTGCCATCAGTGAGGAGGGGGGGGTTCGCAATCAGCCCCAGCATTTT. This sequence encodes CAISEEGGVRNQPQHF.

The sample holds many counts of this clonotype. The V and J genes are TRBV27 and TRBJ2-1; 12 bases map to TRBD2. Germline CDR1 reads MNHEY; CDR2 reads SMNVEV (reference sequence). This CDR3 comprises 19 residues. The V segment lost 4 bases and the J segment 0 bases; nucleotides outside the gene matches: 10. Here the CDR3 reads CASSSLAGGIKSSYNEQFF. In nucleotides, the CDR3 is TGTGCCAGCAGTTCACTAGCGGGGGGAATAAAAAGCTCCTACAATGAGCAGTTCTTC.

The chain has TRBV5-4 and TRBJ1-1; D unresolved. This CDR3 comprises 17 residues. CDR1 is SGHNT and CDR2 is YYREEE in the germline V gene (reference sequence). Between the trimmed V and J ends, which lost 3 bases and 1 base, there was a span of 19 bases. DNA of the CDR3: TGTGCCAGCAGCTCTGCCAAACTACGGGAAACGAACACTGAAGCTTTCTTT. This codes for CASSSAKLRETNTEAFF.

CDR3 amino acids: CASGPGRYGYTF. In DNA, the CDR3 is TGTGCCAGCGGCCCCGGCAGGTATGGCTACACCTTC. The chain is built from TRBV3-1 and TRBJ1-2; D gene ambiguous. Trimming took off 8 bases at V and 5 bases at J, with 12 bases between the two ends. CDR3 length: 12 amino acids. Germline V gene lookup returns CDR1 LGHDT and CDR2 YNNKEL (reference sequence). The full variable domain, with the rest looked up from reference TRBV3-1 and TRBJ1-2, is DTAVSQTPKYLVTQMGNDKSIKCEQNLGHDTMYWYKQDSKKFLKIMFSYNNKELIINETVPNRFSPKSPDKAHLNLHINSLELGDSAVYFCASGPGRYGYTFGSGTRLTVV.

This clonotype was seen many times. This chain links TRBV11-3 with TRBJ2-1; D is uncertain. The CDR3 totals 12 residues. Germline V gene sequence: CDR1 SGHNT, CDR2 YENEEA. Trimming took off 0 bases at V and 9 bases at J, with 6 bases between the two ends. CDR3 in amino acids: CASSLDRFEQFF. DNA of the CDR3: TGTGCCAGCAGCTTAGATCGGTTTGAGCAGTTCTTC.

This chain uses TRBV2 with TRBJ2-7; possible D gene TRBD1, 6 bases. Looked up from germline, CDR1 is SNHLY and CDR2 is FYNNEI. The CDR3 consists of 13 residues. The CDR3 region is CASRRTASYGQYV. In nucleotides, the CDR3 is TGTGCCAGCAGAAGGACAGCATCCTACGGGCAGTACGTC.

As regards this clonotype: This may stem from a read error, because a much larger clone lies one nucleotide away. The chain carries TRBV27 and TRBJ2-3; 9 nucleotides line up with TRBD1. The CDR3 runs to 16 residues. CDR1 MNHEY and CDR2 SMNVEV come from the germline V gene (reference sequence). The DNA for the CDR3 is TGTGCCAGCAGTTTAAAAGGACAGGGGTACACAGATACGAAGTATTTT. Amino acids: CASSLKGQGYTDTKYF.

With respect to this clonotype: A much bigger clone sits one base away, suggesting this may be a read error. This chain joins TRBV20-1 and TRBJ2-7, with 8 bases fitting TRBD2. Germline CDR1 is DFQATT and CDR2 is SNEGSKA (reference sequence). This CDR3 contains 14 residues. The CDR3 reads CSAGEGLEPYEQYF. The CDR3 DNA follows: TGCAGTGCTGGAGAGGGACTAGAACCCTACGAGCAGTACTTC.

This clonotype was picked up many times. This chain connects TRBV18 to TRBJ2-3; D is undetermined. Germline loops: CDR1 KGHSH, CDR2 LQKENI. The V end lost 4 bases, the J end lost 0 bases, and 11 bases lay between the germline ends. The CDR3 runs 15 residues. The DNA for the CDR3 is TGTGCCAGCTCACTGAGGAGAACGAGCACAGATACGCAGTATTTT. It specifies CASSLRRTSTDTQYF.